The 10 T cell receptor beta chains given below trace back to one sample, sequenced in a study of cytomegalovirus exposure and HLA in healthy donors. Method: immunoSEQ multiplex PCR; TCRdb's copy keeps in-frame clones and lacks some. Of some 170,000 clones listed, around nine tenths are singletons. The sample taken for sequencing was PBMCs. These receptors were collected from a woman younger than 30 in good health and CMV-seronegative.

This clone has only one observation. The rearrangement uses TRBV19 and TRBJ1-3, with TRBD1 as a possible D gene (5 bases). CDR1 is LNHDA and CDR2 is SQIVND in the germline V gene (reference sequence). The CDR3 has 13 residues. Deletions cut 3 bases from V and 4 bases from J, with 7 bases between. This CDR3 is CASSIQGGNTIYF. Here the CDR3 DNA reads TGTGCCAGTAGTATTCAGGGCGGAAACACCATATATTTT.

The chain uses TRBV10-3 and TRBJ2-2; 8 nucleotides agree with TRBD1. The V and J ends lost 4 bases and 0 bases, in that order; junction bases with no gene match: 4. The CDR3 sequence is 16 residues long. CDR1 ENHRY and CDR2 SYGVKD come from the germline V gene. The CDR3 DNA sequence: TGTGCCATCAGTGTGGGACAGGCCGCGAACACCGGGGAGCTGTTTTTT. Translated, it gives CAISVGQAANTGELFF.

The chain is built from TRBV2 and TRBJ1-5; no reliable D call. Germline values: CDR1 SNHLY, CDR2 FYNNEI. The CDR3 totals 11 residues. V was pared by 8 bases and J by 11 bases, with 13 bases between. CDR3 sequence (DNA): TGTGCCAGCGGCGATACAGTGGCCCAGCATTTT. It is translated as CASGDTVAQHF.

The CDR3 loop reads CASSLVNGNEQFF. The CDR3 bases are TGTGCCAGCAGCTTAGTAAACGGGAATGAGCAGTTCTTC. The chain is built from TRBV11-2 and TRBJ2-1; D gene unclear. Trimming removed 1 base at V and 7 bases at J, with 8 bases between. Germline-derived CDR1 and CDR2 are SGHAT and FQNNGV. The CDR3 contains 13 residues.

This chain uses TRBV30 with TRBJ1-2; D possibly corresponds to TRBD1 (5 bases). V lost 2 bases and J 4 bases, leaving 17 bases between the germline ends. Germline V gene sequence: CDR1 GTSNPN, CDR2 SVGIG (reference sequence). The CDR3 is 15 amino acids. The CDR3 nucleotides read TGTGCCTGGAGTTTTAAGAGTCGACAGTTCTATGGCTACACCTTC. It codes for CAWSFKSRQFYGYTF.

The chain joins TRBV4-1 to TRBJ1-4, with TRBD1 matching 7 bases. J gave up 11 bases and V 0 bases, and 9 bases lay outside the gene matches. This CDR3 spans 15 amino acids. Germline V gene sequence: CDR1 MGHRA, CDR2 YSYEKL. CDR3 sequence (DNA): TGCGCCAGCAGCCAAGAGGGACAGTTTGTGGGGAAACTGTTTTTT. Protein product: CASSQEGQFVGKLFF.

V usage is TRBV5-1 and J usage is TRBJ2-7, with D tentatively TRBD1 (5 bases). The CDR3 is 12 amino acids. The germline gives CDR1 SGHRS, CDR2 YFSETQ. The ends were cut back, 0 bases at V and 4 bases at J, with 5 bases in the middle. The CDR3 nucleotides are TGCGCCAGCAGCTTGGAGGGGTACGAGCAGTACTTC. This encodes CASSLEGYEQYF.

This clone was found a few times. The genes are TRBV2 and TRBJ1-5, with 9 bases fitting TRBD1. Unmatched junction bases numbered 16, after V lost 7 bases and J lost 9 bases. This CDR3 spans 16 amino acids. Germline CDR1 is SNHLY and CDR2 is FYNNEI. The CDR3 sequence: CASKMSGDRAGWPQHF. DNA for the CDR3: TGTGCCAGCAAAATGAGTGGGGACAGGGCGGGTTGGCCCCAGCATTTT.

This clone was detected only a few times. V is TRBV5-1 and J is TRBJ1-2, with 8 bases that match TRBD1. Germline CDR1 and CDR2: SGHRS and YFSETQ. The length of the CDR3 is 14 residues. The trim removed 4 bases at V and 7 bases at J, leaving 9 bases unmatched. CDR3 DNA: TGCGCCAGCAGCCCTCAGACAGGGGACGGTGGCTACACCTTC. Translated, it gives CASSPQTGDGGYTF.

The chain has TRBV29-1 and TRBJ2-2; TRBD1 matches at 7 bases. The CDR3 length is 14 residues. The V gene end was trimmed by 7 bases and the J gene end by 3 bases; junction bases not matched to a gene: 8. From germline, CDR1 is SQVTM and CDR2 ANQGSEA. For the CDR3, the DNA is TGCAGCGCCTTAAGGGGGCTGGACACCGGGGAGCTGTTTTTT. Its protein is CSALRGLDTGELFF.